Below, one T cell receptor (beta chain) is given with its context. Its antigen is still unknown. No base quality information exists; no much larger clone differs at one position. TCRbeta CDR3 regions were amplified from genomic DNA by means of the immunoSEQ Assay, a bias-controlled multiplex PCR. The paper's processing steps were these. Nucleated cell counts per sample were estimated from amplification of reference gene primers within the assay. To quantify the absolute abundance of each unique TCRbeta CDR3 rearrangement, sequence reads were collapsed and filtered. For each sample, productive Simpson clonality was calculated by taking the square root of Simpson's diversity index across productive rearrangements. TCRdb limited this immuneACCESS table to in-frame rearrangements with V and J called. A share of clones is missing; checked studies link under half to unresolved V genes, and the rest is unexplained. V and J calls and clone size come straight from that table; D and trimming were deduced from the DNA. This sample holds roughly 90,000 clones; just under 80% were observed only once. The ten most abundant clones make up under 20% of the sample.

The data stem from a study of blood T cell repertoires in COVID-19 (dated by TCRdb to the early 2020s). In the study overall: Samples covering the acute and convalescent phases of COVID-19 were provided by collaborators in the United States, Italy and Spain. A freely available public database, intended as a resource for researchers studying the immune response to SARS-CoV-2, is where the repertoires were released. The prospective study material was composed of cDNA or gDNA derived from T cells, B-cell-depleted T cells, or PBMCs. The sample metadata nearly always contained a de-identified subject ID, COVID-19 status, age in years and sex. Subjects who had been exposed to COVID-19, were actively infected with it, or had recovered from it provided the deeply sampled blood TCRbeta repertoires that made up the dataset. Samples came from the ongoing ImmuneRACE study (first 160 participants) plus 1,254 subjects from 6 global collaborators. Where available, HLA class I and class II types were obtained from metadata supplied by the sample provider rather than from assay-based typing. The paper's findings and limits, for the study overall: How much clinical and demographic metadata was included differed by source and by participant, and the metadata was provided uncurated.

The collaborating institutions used their own protocols to collect whole blood in K2EDTA tubes. For TCRbeta analysis, collaborators shipped samples as frozen whole blood, isolated PBMCs, or DNA extracted from either of those sample types. The receptor comes from a human donor in a cohort sampled during active COVID-19. The sequenced sample consisted of peripheral blood.

The CDR3 has the sequence CASSLMREGIYGYTF. The nucleotide sequence is TGCGCCAGCAGCCTGATGCGGGAGGGGATCTATGGCTACACCTTC. The sequence joins TRBV4-1 to TRBJ1-2; tentative D gene TRBD1, with 5 bases matching. Including cysteine and phenylalanine, the CDR3 has 15 amino acids. The retained sequence is limited to the CDR3, 45 bases, with the frame set at the first base. V and J are truncated by 4 bases and 4 bases respectively, leaving an intervening sequence of 16 bases. Reading the germline V gene gives CDR1 MGHRA and CDR2 YSYEKL.